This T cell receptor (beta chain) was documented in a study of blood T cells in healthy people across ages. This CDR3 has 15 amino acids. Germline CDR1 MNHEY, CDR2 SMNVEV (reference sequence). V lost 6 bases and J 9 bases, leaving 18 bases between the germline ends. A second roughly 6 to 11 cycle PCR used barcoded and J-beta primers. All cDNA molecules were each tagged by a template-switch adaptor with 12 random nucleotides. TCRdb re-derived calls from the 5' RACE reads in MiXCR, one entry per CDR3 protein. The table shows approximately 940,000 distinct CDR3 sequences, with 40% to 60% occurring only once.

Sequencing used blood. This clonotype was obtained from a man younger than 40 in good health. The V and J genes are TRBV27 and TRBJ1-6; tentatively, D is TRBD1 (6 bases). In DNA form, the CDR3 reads TGTGCCAGCAGCCCCACTACAGGGATTGTTTCACCCCTCCACTTT. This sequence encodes CASSPTTGIVSPLHF.